This T cell receptor (beta chain) derives from a study of cytomegalovirus exposure and HLA in healthy donors. The CDR3 contains 11 residues. Germline V CDR1 and CDR2: MNHEY, SMNVEV (reference sequence). This PCR relied on a set of 60 Vbeta primers and 13 Jbeta primers. Sequencing used immunoSEQ multiplex PCR; TCRdb keeps in-frame clones, though not all of them. Among roughly 99,000 clones listed, 77% were seen once. Sequencing was carried out using PBMCs. The chain has TRBV27 and TRBJ1-2; no clear D gene. This clonotype originated in a male donor in good health and CMV-seronegative. CDR3 sequence reads: CSPMAGSGYTF. The DNA of the CDR3 is TGTTCCCCTATGGCGGGGAGTGGCTACACCTTC.